Listed below are T cell receptor beta chains from one sample, sequenced in a study of T-cell memory formation after mild COVID-19. TCRdb reanalysed the 5' RACE reads using MiXCR and keeps one entry per CDR3 protein. This sample carries roughly 350,000 distinct CDR3 sequences, 20% to 25% of them seen once, and the ten largest clones take under 15%. The sequenced sample consisted of PBMCs or a T cell subset sorted from them (not recorded which). Source of these receptors: an adult woman who had mild COVID-19 (a few samples of this study predate the infection). Cell type and time point are not known. Each CDR3 is given with its conserved first and last residue. A D gene is named only where the DNA matches it firmly. Expanded clones get a size class; other rows say once, few or many, or leave the size out.

abundance: few; j_gene: TRBJ2-1; d_gene: TRBD2; v_gene: TRBV5-1; CDR3nt: TGCGCCAGCAGCTTGTCGGCTAGCGGGGTGGGTGAGCAGTTCTTC; CDR3aa: CASSLSASGVGEQFF
abundance: -; j_gene: TRBJ1-1; d_gene: -; v_gene: TRBV13; CDR3nt: TGTGCCAGCAGCCTGGGACTGATGAACACTGAAGCTTTCTTT; CDR3aa: CASSLGLMNTEAFF
abundance: -; j_gene: TRBJ1-1; d_gene: TRBD1; v_gene: TRBV18; CDR3nt: TGTGCCAGCTCACGAGTCGGGTCTTTGGGACAGGGGTATGATACTGAAGCTTTCTTT; CDR3aa: CASSRVGSLGQGYDTEAFF
abundance: -; j_gene: TRBJ2-1; d_gene: TRBD1; v_gene: TRBV12-3/TRBV12-4; CDR3nt: TGTGCCAGCAGTTTCGCCGGGACAGGGGGCAATGAGCAGTTCTTC; CDR3aa: CASSFAGTGGNEQFF
abundance: few; j_gene: TRBJ1-2; d_gene: -; v_gene: TRBV5-1; CDR3nt: TGCGCCAGCAGCTTGTACGAGGGTGGCTATGGCTACACCTTC; CDR3aa: CASSLYEGGYGYTF
abundance: -; j_gene: TRBJ2-2; d_gene: -; v_gene: TRBV24-1; CDR3nt: TGTGCCACCAGTGATCGGGACAATTGGGCCGGGGAGCTGTTTTTT; CDR3aa: CATSDRDNWAGELFF
abundance: few; j_gene: TRBJ2-1; d_gene: TRBD1; v_gene: TRBV5-1; CDR3nt: TGCGCCAGCAAAACAGGCGGGACAGGGTTTTACAATGAGCAGTTCTTC; CDR3aa: CASKTGGTGFYNEQFF
abundance: few; j_gene: TRBJ1-1; d_gene: TRBD1; v_gene: TRBV7-6; CDR3nt: TGTGCCAGCGCGGGGGGAGGGGGCAGAATGAACACTGAAGCTTTCTTT; CDR3aa: CASAGGGGRMNTEAFF
abundance: few; j_gene: TRBJ2-7; d_gene: -; v_gene: TRBV27; CDR3nt: TGTGCCAGCAGTTTCTGGCGGAGTCCCTACGAGCAGTACTTC; CDR3aa: CASSFWRSPYEQYF
abundance: -; j_gene: TRBJ2-7; d_gene: -; v_gene: TRBV12-3/TRBV12-4; CDR3nt: TGTGCCAGCAGTTTTGGCAGGAACTACGAGCAGTACTTC; CDR3aa: CASSFGRNYEQYF
abundance: few; j_gene: TRBJ2-3; d_gene: TRBD2; v_gene: TRBV11-2; CDR3nt: TGTGCCAGCAGCTTAGCACTAGCGGGGGGGCAGTATTTT; CDR3aa: CASSLALAGGQYF
abundance: -; j_gene: TRBJ2-1; d_gene: -; v_gene: TRBV6-5; CDR3nt: TGTGCCAGCAGCCCCCGCCGGGGGCATGTCAATGAGCAGTTCTTC; CDR3aa: CASSPRRGHVNEQFF
abundance: few; j_gene: TRBJ2-7; d_gene: -; v_gene: TRBV5-1; CDR3nt: TGCGCCAGCAGCAGTGGGGTGGTCTACGAGCAGTACTTC; CDR3aa: CASSSGVVYEQYF
abundance: few; j_gene: TRBJ1-4; d_gene: -; v_gene: TRBV2; CDR3nt: TGTGCCAGCATGGGCCCGACAGGCGAAAAACTGTTTTTT; CDR3aa: CASMGPTGEKLFF
abundance: -; j_gene: TRBJ1-5; d_gene: -; v_gene: TRBV7-8; CDR3nt: TGTGCCAGCAGCCTCGCCGGGCGGGGTTATCAGCCCCAGCATTTT; CDR3aa: CASSLAGRGYQPQHF
abundance: few; j_gene: TRBJ1-2; d_gene: -; v_gene: TRBV9; CDR3nt: TGTGCCAGCAGCGTAGCAGGGAATAGTTTACTAAACTATGGCTACACCTTC; CDR3aa: CASSVAGNSLLNYGYTF
abundance: few; j_gene: TRBJ1-5; d_gene: TRBD1; v_gene: TRBV19; CDR3nt: TGTGCCAGTAGTTTCGGACAGGGTACCGGCAATCAGCCCCAGCATTTT; CDR3aa: CASSFGQGTGNQPQHF
abundance: -; j_gene: TRBJ1-2; d_gene: -; v_gene: TRBV7-9; CDR3nt: TGTGCCAGCAGCTTAGCAGAGTCCAGGGGAAAGGATGGCTACACCTTC; CDR3aa: CASSLAESRGKDGYTF
abundance: few; j_gene: TRBJ2-3; d_gene: TRBD2; v_gene: TRBV27; CDR3nt: TGTGCCAGCAGTTCCAAAGGACTAGTGTCGGATACGCAGTATTTT; CDR3aa: CASSSKGLVSDTQYF